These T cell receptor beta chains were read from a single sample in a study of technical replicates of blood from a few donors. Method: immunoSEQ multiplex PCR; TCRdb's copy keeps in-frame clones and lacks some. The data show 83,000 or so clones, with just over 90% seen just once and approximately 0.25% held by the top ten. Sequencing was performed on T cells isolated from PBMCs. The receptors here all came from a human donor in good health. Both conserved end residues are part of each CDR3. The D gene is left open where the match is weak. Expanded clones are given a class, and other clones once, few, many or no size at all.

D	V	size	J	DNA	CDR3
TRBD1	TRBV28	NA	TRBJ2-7	TGTGCCAGCAGTCCACTGGGACAGGGATTTAGCTACGAGCAGTACTTC	CASSPLGQGFSYEQYF
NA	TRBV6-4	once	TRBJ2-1	TGTGCCAGCAGCCTATACTCGGGAACAAGCTCCTACAATGAGCAGTTCTTC	CASSLYSGTSSYNEQFF
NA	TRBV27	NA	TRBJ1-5	TGTGCCAGCGCGAATAGACAGCCTGCCAATCAGCCCCAGCATTTT	CASANRQPANQPQHF
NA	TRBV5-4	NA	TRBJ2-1	TGTGCCAGCAGCCTGGACTTCCACAATGAGCAGTTCTTC	CASSLDFHNEQFF
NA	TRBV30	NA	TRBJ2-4	TGTGCCTGGAGTGCACACGCCGCCAAAAACATTCAGTACTTC	CAWSAHAAKNIQYF
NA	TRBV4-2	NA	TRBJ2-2	TGTGCCAGCAGCCAAGAGGCGGTTGCCCCCCGGGAGCTGTTTTTT	CASSQEAVAPRELFF
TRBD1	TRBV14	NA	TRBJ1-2	TGTGCCAGCAGCCAAGCCGGGACAGATTATGGCTACACCTTC	CASSQAGTDYGYTF
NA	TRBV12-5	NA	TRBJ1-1	TGTGCTAGTGGTTTGAAACTAGTGAAGGACACTGAAGCTTTCTTT	CASGLKLVKDTEAFF
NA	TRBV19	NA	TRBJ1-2	TGTGCCAGTAGTAGTCAGGCTAACTATGGCTACACCTTC	CASSSQANYGYTF
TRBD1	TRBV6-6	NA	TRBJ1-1	TGTGCCAGCAGGAGACAGGGGGTTGAAGCTTTCTTT	CASRRQGVEAFF
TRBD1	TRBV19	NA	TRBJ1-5	TGTGCCAGTAAAACAGGGGGCGCCGATCAGCCCCAGCATTTT	CASKTGGADQPQHF
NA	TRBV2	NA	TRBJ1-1	TGTGCCAGCAGGCTCTCGGGGGTTGCCACTGAAGCTTTCTTT	CASRLSGVATEAFF
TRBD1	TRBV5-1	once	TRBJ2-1	TGCGCCAGCAGCTTGCCCGGGACAGGGGGCTATTCGTTCTTC	CASSLPGTGGYSFF
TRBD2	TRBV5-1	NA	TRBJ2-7	TGCGCCAGCAGCTTGGCACTAGCGGGAGACGAGCAGTACTTC	CASSLALAGDEQYF
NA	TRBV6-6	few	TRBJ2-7	TGTGCCATTGCGGACAGCCCCTACGAGCAGTACTTC	CAIADSPYEQYF
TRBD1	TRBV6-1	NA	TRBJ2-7	TGTGCCAGCAGTGAAAGGGACAGGGAGTCCTACGAGCAGTACTTC	CASSERDRESYEQYF